Below are 23 T cell receptor beta chains sequenced from a single sample in a study of spatial heterogeneity in lung cancer. The time point here: sample taken at primary tumor resection. Tumor, nontumor lung or frozen PBMC supplied whole RNA, sequenced without sorting. TCRdb reprocessed the 5' RACE reads via MiXCR and lists one record per CDR3 protein. The table shows about 48,000 distinct CDR3 sequences, with over 4.5% occurring only once. Sequences were derived from PBMCs, sampled at surgery. The receptors were sampled from a male donor with early-stage non-small cell lung cancer.

There are many counts of this clonotype. V usage is TRBV20-1 and J usage is TRBJ2-7, with 14 nucleotides matching TRBD2. From germline, CDR1 is DFQATT and CDR2 SNEGSKA (reference sequence). CDR3 length: 16 amino acids. The J segment lost 7 bases and the V segment lost 3 bases, leaving 11 bases of the junction unmatched. CDR3 protein: CSASVGSGLAGEEQYF. The CDR3 DNA is TGCAGTGCTAGCGTCGGTTCGGGACTAGCGGGAGAAGAGCAGTACTTC.

This clonotype was seen at least ten times. This rearrangement joins TRBV4-1 to TRBJ2-3, with TRBD2 matching over 9 bases. Germline CDR1 reads MGHRA; CDR2 reads YSYEKL. The CDR3 has 15 amino acids. The ends lost 2 bases at V and 4 bases at J; junction bases unmatched: 4. The CDR3 region has the DNA TGCGCCAGCAGCCAACGGGGACTAGCCGCAGATACGCAGTATTTT. Protein sequence: CASSQRGLAADTQYF.

This clonotype was counted at least ten times. The genes are TRBV5-4 and TRBJ2-7, with TRBD2 identical over 8 bases. Germline values: CDR1 SGHNT, CDR2 YYREEE (reference sequence). V lost 4 bases and J lost 0; bases outside the gene matches: 3. The CDR3 sequence is 14 residues long. CDR3: CASSPGTSSYEQYF. In nucleotides, the CDR3 is TGTGCCAGCAGCCCCGGGACTAGCTCCTACGAGCAGTACTTC. The full variable domain, in which reference TRBV5-4 and TRBJ2-7 provide the parts outside the CDR3, is ETGVTQSPTHLIKTRGQQVTLRCSSQSGHNTVSWYQQALGQGPQFIFQYYREEENGRGNFPPRFSGLQFPNYSSELNVNALELDDSALYLCASSPGTSSYEQYFGPGTRLTVT.

The table lists this clonotype with many counts. The chain links TRBV27 to TRBJ2-6; D is uncertain. The CDR3 has 18 amino acids. Germline CDR1 and CDR2: MNHEY and SMNVEV (reference sequence). Trimming left V 5 bases short and J 0 bases short, with 17 bases between. CDR3 sequence reads: CASSAPATGYSGANVLTF. Here the CDR3 DNA reads TGTGCCAGCAGTGCACCGGCCACGGGCTACTCTGGGGCCAACGTCCTGACTTTC.

This clonotype was seen many times. The chain has TRBV5-1 and TRBJ2-3; maybe TRBD2 (6 bases). The CDR3 contains 13 residues. V dropped 1 base and J dropped 3 bases, with 6 bases sitting between them. Germline V gives CDR1 SGHRS, CDR2 YFSETQ. The CDR3 region is CASSLLATDTQYF. The CDR3 nucleotides read TGCGCCAGCAGCTTGCTAGCGACAGATACGCAGTATTTT.

This clonotype was recorded many times. The chain recombines TRBV6-5 with TRBJ2-3; 10 bases are shared with TRBD2. This CDR3 has 16 amino acids. The junction had 6 bases not matched to a gene; V was cut back by 6 bases and J by 0 bases. Per germline, CDR1 MNHEY and CDR2 SVGAGI. CDR3 amino acids: CASSPGLAASTDTQYF. CDR3 in DNA: TGTGCCAGCAGCCCAGGACTAGCGGCTAGCACAGATACGCAGTATTTT.

This clonotype occurred many times. This chain's CDR3 is CSVLSGTANTEAFF. The CDR3 nucleotides read TGCAGCGTTTTATCCGGGACGGCGAACACTGAAGCTTTCTTT. This chain connects TRBV29-1 to TRBJ1-1; possible D gene TRBD1, 5 bases. Deletions cut 5 bases from V and 1 base from J, with 14 bases between. This CDR3 has 14 amino acids. Germline CDR1 reads SQVTM; CDR2 reads ANQGSEA. Full variable domain (rest looked up from reference TRBV29-1 and TRBJ1-1): SAVISQKPSRDICQRGTSLTIQCQVDSQVTMMFWYRQQPGQSLTLIATANQGSEATYESGFVIDKFPISRPNLTFSTLTVSNMSPEDSSIYLCSVLSGTANTEAFFGQGTRLTVV.

This clonotype was seen ten or more times. The V and J genes are TRBV5-1 and TRBJ2-3, with 12 positions matching TRBD2. The CDR3 contains 16 residues. Unmatched junction bases numbered 6, after V lost 4 bases and J lost 3 bases. Germline V gives CDR1 SGHRS, CDR2 YFSETQ. CDR3 coding DNA: TGCGCCAGCAGCCTGCGACTAGCGGGAGTAACAGATACGCAGTATTTT. Amino acids: CASSLRLAGVTDTQYF.

This sequence joins TRBV10-3 and TRBJ2-1; TRBD2 matches 10 bases. Germline V gene lookup returns CDR1 ENHRY and CDR2 SYGVKD. V dropped 7 bases and J dropped 0; count of bases not matched to a gene: 18. The CDR3 is 20 amino acids. CDR3 bases: TGTGCCATCACCTCAGACCCGGAACTAGCGGGACCCGGCTCCTACAATGAGCAGTTCTTC. Translated, it gives CAITSDPELAGPGSYNEQFF.

This clonotype was seen ten or more times. The genes are TRBV20-1 and TRBJ1-4; possible D gene TRBD1, 5 bases. V was cut by 2 bases and J by 7 bases, with 11 bases left in between. This CDR3 contains 13 residues. CDR1 is DFQATT, CDR2 SNEGSKA, per germline (reference sequence). The CDR3 DNA is TGCAGTGCTAGATTCCAGGGTACTGAAAAACTGTTTTTT. Its translation: CSARFQGTEKLFF.

At least ten counts were recorded for this clonotype. The rearrangement uses TRBV4-1 and TRBJ1-3; 7 bases are a match to TRBD1. With V trimmed by 0 bases and J by 0 bases, 5 bases remained unmatched. Looked up from germline, CDR1 is MGHRA and CDR2 is YSYEKL. CDR3 size: 17 residues. This CDR3 reads CASSQDWDSPSGNTIYF. Written as DNA, the CDR3 is TGCGCCAGCAGCCAAGATTGGGACAGCCCCTCTGGAAACACCATATATTTT.

In this sample, this clonotype turned up many times. This sequence joins TRBV7-9 and TRBJ2-7; D remains ambiguous. This CDR3 region has 13 residues. Germline lookup yields CDR1 SEHNR and CDR2 FQNEAQ (reference sequence). The V end was cut by 1 base, the J end by 5 bases, with 9 bases between. CDR3: CASSLGQNNEQYF. Written as DNA, the CDR3 is TGTGCCAGCAGCTTAGGCCAGAACAACGAGCAGTACTTC.

This clonotype came up many times. The V gene is TRBV5-8, the J gene TRBJ2-1; 14 nucleotides match TRBD2. J lost 8 bases, V lost 4 bases, and 11 bases had no gene match. The CDR3 sequence is 17 residues long. Germline V gene lookup returns CDR1 SGHTS and CDR2 YDEGEE. Here the CDR3 DNA reads TGTGCCAGCAGCCCGCGGACTAGCGGGAGGCCCTTGGATGAGCAGTTCTTC. Protein product: CASSPRTSGRPLDEQFF.

This clonotype was seen repeatedly, ten times or more. V is TRBV5-1 and J is TRBJ1-1; D gene ambiguous. Trimming took 1 base from V and 3 from J, leaving 10 bases between them. The CDR3 covers 14 residues. Germline V gene sequence: CDR1 SGHRS, CDR2 YFSETQ. Written as DNA, the CDR3 is TGCGCCAGCAGCTTGAACGGGGAGGACACTGAAGCTTTCTTT. It yields the protein CASSLNGEDTEAFF.

In its sample, this clonotype was seen many times. The gene calls are TRBV18 and TRBJ2-3, with TRBD1 matching over 10 bases. Germline-derived CDR1 and CDR2 are KGHSH and LQKENI. This CDR3 region has 16 residues. The V segment lost 6 bases and the J segment 4 bases; nucleotides outside the gene matches: 10. The DNA for the CDR3 is TGTGCCAGCTCCTCGATGAGACAGGGGGCCGCAGATACGCAGTATTTT. This codes for CASSSMRQGAADTQYF.

This clonotype was seen ten or more times. The J gene is TRBJ1-1, the V gene TRBV19, with 9 bases identical to TRBD1. The germline CDR1 and CDR2 sequences are LNHDA and SQIVND (reference sequence). The CDR3 has 15 residues. The trim removed 3 bases at V and 1 base at J, leaving 3 bases unmatched. In DNA, the CDR3 is TGTGCCAGTAGTATCAGGGGACAGGGGAACACTGAAGCTTTCTTT. Encoded protein: CASSIRGQGNTEAFF.

This clonotype was picked up many times. The chain links TRBV28 to TRBJ2-7, with TRBD2 identical over 9 bases. The CDR3 runs 17 residues. The ends lost 6 bases at V and 6 bases at J; junction bases unmatched: 18. Germline V gives CDR1 MDHEN, CDR2 SYDVKM. The CDR3 DNA follows: TGTGCCAGCAGACCGGTGATGGCCGCGGGAGGGGTAGTCGAGCAGTACTTC. Translation gives CASRPVMAAGGVVEQYF.

This clonotype was detected ten times or more. This chain joins TRBV20-1 and TRBJ2-5, with 11 nucleotides matching TRBD2. The CDR3 is 18 amino acids. Germline V CDR1 and CDR2: DFQATT, SNEGSKA (reference sequence). Trimming removed 0 bases from V and 4 bases from J; junction bases left unmatched: 13. The CDR3 DNA follows: TGCAGTGCTAGAGATCCCTCCTCACTAGCGGGAGAAGGAGAGACCCAGTACTTC. This translates into CSARDPSSLAGEGETQYF.

This clonotype was seen ten or more times. The junction departs from the called germline gene at one end, perhaps through a read error. V gene TRBV6-1 combines with J gene TRBJ2-7, with no clear D. The germline CDR1 and CDR2 sequences are MNHNS and SASEGT. This CDR3 has 10 amino acids. The CDR3: CASSEVRRDF. The CDR3 DNA follows: TGTGCCAGCAGTGAAGTCCGCAGAGACTTC.

In this sample, this clonotype turned up many times. The V call is TRBV12-5, the J call TRBJ2-7; weak D call: TRBD2 (6 bases). Per germline, CDR1 LGHNT and CDR2 FRNRAP. The CDR3 has 14 residues. Deletions cut 5 bases from V and 1 base from J, with 12 bases between. The CDR3 is CASGREAGSYEQYF. The DNA for the CDR3 is TGTGCTAGTGGTCGAGAAGCGGGTTCCTACGAGCAGTACTTC.

This clonotype came up many times. The J gene is TRBJ2-3, the V gene TRBV6-6; TRBD2 might be the D (5 bases). Between the trimmed V and J ends, which lost 6 bases and 4 bases, there was a span of 14 bases. The CDR3 covers 14 residues. The V gene's germline CDR1 is MNHNY and CDR2 SVGAGI (reference sequence). The CDR3 here is CASSPNRGPDTQYF. The CDR3 region has the DNA TGTGCCAGCAGCCCCAATCGGGGTCCAGATACGCAGTATTTT.

This clonotype was seen ten or more times. J is TRBJ2-7 and V is TRBV7-8; D remains unclear. The V end lost 5 bases, the J end lost 1 base, and 9 bases lay between the germline ends. CDR3 length equals 13 residues. From germline, CDR1 is SGHVS and CDR2 FQNEAQ. DNA of the CDR3: TGTGCCAGCAGCCTACAGACATCCTACGAGCAGTACTTC. This codes for CASSLQTSYEQYF.

This clonotype has a count of ten or more. The V and J genes are TRBV5-1 and TRBJ1-2; the D is unclear. Between the trimmed V and J ends, which lost 0 bases and 6 bases, there was a span of 9 bases. Germline loops: CDR1 SGHRS, CDR2 YFSETQ. This CDR3 contains 13 residues. CDR3 nucleotides: TGCGCCAGCAGCTTGGTGGCAGACCATGGCTACACCTTC. Its translation: CASSLVADHGYTF.